This T cell receptor beta chain was recovered during a study of CXCR3-negative and CXCR3-positive naive CD8 T cells. About the study: Libraries each contributed about 1.5 +/- 0.3 million TRB reads, for some 130 million in total. General observations from the study: Comparably high diversity marked both naive subsets, whereas memory CD8+ cells had much lower diversity. Cryopreserved cells partially lost CXCR3 expression, and fresh PBMCs were used in most assays.

About this clonotype itself: Its antigen is unidentified.

All TRB cDNA libraries came from 5' RACE performed with UMI labels. Following a re-call of the 5' RACE reads, TCRdb has one entry per CDR3 protein and lacks DNA. The listing contains about 43,000 distinct CDR3 sequences. The source is a human donor in good health. Some clones in this sample may be carry-over from other donors' samples. The sample was memory CD8+ T cells from blood.

CDR3 protein: CASGLITGFTEAFF. This rearrangement joins TRBV12-5 to TRBJ1-1; with no DNA, the TCRdb D assignment of TRBD1 cannot be verified. The CDR3 totals 14 residues. Germline CDR1 LGHNT, CDR2 FRNRAP.